A few counts support the clone carrying this T cell receptor beta chain. This sample is drawn from a study of blood T cells in healthy people across ages. The CDR3 has 18 amino acids. Germline CDR1 SGHTA, CDR2 FQGNSA. With V trimmed by 4 bases and J by 4 bases, 13 bases remained unmatched. Next came a second PCR, run for about 6 to 12 cycles, which used a sample-barcoded 5' primer along with a J-beta primer mix. TCRdb itself ran the 5' RACE reads through MiXCR, one entry per CDR3 protein. Altogether fewer than 900,000 distinct CDR3 sequences are present, approximately 39% being singletons, with the ten largest covering under 25%. Donors were healthy Caucasian individuals from Russia aged roughly 6 to 90.

The sequencing input was blood. The sequence was obtained from a woman aged 55-70 years in good health. This rearrangement joins TRBV7-2 to TRBJ2-5; 12 bases are shared with TRBD2. CDR3: CASSSRPSGRAGGETQYF. The CDR3 DNA reads TGTGCCAGCAGCTCGCGACCTAGCGGGAGGGCCGGAGGAGAGACCCAGTACTTC.